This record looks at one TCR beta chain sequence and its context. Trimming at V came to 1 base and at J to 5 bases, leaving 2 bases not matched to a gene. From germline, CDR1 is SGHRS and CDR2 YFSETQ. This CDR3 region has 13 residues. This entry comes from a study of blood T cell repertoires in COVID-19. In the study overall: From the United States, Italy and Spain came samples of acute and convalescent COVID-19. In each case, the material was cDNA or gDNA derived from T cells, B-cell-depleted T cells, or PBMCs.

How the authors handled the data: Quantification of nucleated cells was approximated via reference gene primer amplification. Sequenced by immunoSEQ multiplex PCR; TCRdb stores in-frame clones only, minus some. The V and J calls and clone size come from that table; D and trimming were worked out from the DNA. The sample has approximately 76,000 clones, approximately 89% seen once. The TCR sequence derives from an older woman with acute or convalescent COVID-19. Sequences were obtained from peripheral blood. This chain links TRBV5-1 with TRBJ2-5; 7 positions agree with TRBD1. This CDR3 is CASSLNRGETQYF. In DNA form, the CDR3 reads TGCGCCAGCAGCTTGAACAGGGGCGAGACCCAGTACTTC.